These T cell receptor beta chains were read from a single sample in a study of shared clonotypes between healthy human individuals. Some clones are missing from TCRdb's copy, which holds only in-frame ones; the method was immunoSEQ multiplex PCR. Of 2.5 million or so clones listed, just over 90% are singletons. Sequenced sample: naive CD4+ T cells sorted from blood. The origin of the receptors is a man younger than 35 in good health. CDR3s include the opening cysteine and the closing phenylalanine or tryptophan. The order of the fields is J gene, D gene, V gene, clone size, CDR3 DNA, CDR3 protein. D genes are given only for firm matches. Size values are once, few and many counts, or a class for expanded clones, and some rows have none.

>TRBJ2-1|TRBD1|TRBV5-1|once
TGCGCCAGCAGCCCCGACAGGGGGCGCGGGAATGAGCAGTTCTTC
CASSPDRGRGNEQFF
>TRBJ2-5|TRBD2|TRBV2|once
TGTGCCAGCGGGCGGACTAGCGGGACCCAAGAGACCCAGTACTTC
CASGRTSGTQETQYF
>TRBJ1-2|.|TRBV5-1|.
TGCGCCAGCAGCTTAGTGGGTGCTTCCGATGGCTACACCTTC
CASSLVGASDGYTF
>TRBJ1-3|.|TRBV5-6|.
TGTGCCAGCAGCTTGGGTCATATCAACTCTGGAAACACCATATATTTT
CASSLGHINSGNTIYF
>TRBJ2-7|.|TRBV9|.
TGTGCCAGCAGCGTAGGTACCGTGGGCCTACGCGTGGAGCAGTACTTC
CASSVGTVGLRVEQYF
>TRBJ1-1|.|TRBV18|once
TGTGCCAGCTCACCAGTGGACGCGAACACTGAAGCTTTCTTT
CASSPVDANTEAFF
>TRBJ2-1|TRBD2|TRBV28|.
TGTGCCAGCAGTTTATCGGAGCGGGGTCAAGAGCAGTTCTTC
CASSLSERGQEQFF
>TRBJ2-7|.|TRBV18|.
TGTGCCAGCTCACCACCGGCGAAATACGAGCAGTACTTC
CASSPPAKYEQYF
>TRBJ1-6|.|TRBV5-1|few
TGCGCCAGCAGCCTGGGGCACCTTGATAATTCACCCCTCCACTTT
CASSLGHLDNSPLHF
>TRBJ1-5|.|TRBV5-1|.
TGCGCCAGTTGCCGGGACTCCGGAGGGCCCCAGCATTTT
CASCRDSGGPQHF
>TRBJ2-7|TRBD1|TRBV28|.
TGTGCCAGCAGACGACCGGGACAGGGGAACTACGAGCAGTACTTC
CASRRPGQGNYEQYF
>TRBJ1-3|.|TRBV6-6|.
TGTGCCAGCAGAACGGACAGAGCCTCTGGAAACACCATATATTTT
CASRTDRASGNTIYF
>TRBJ2-7|.|TRBV5-6|.
TGTGCCAGCAGCTTTATCTCCTACGAGCAGTACTTC
CASSFISYEQYF
>TRBJ2-1|TRBD1|TRBV6-5|.
TGTGCCAGCAGTTACTACGGACAGGGGAACAATGAGCAGTTCTTC
CASSYYGQGNNEQFF
>TRBJ2-3|.|TRBV7-7|.
TGTGCTAGCAGCCGCGACGGAGATACGCAGTATTTT
CASSRDGDTQYF